The 22 T cell receptor beta chains reported below all come from one sample, sequenced in a study of shared clonotypes between healthy human individuals. Profiling relied on immunoSEQ multiplex PCR, and the TCRdb table lists in-frame clones only, not all of them. This sample has around 1.4 million clones; 98% occur once, and the top ten carry approximately 0.4%. The sequenced sample consisted of naive CD4+ T cells sorted from blood. Subset in this sample: CD45RA+ positively selected. These receptor sequences come from a man aged 30 to 45 in good health.

The V gene is TRBV2, the J gene TRBJ2-1; D unclear. The V and J ends lost 3 bases and 0 bases respectively, with 9 bases between them. This CDR3 is built from 15 residues. The V gene's germline CDR1 is SNHLY and CDR2 FYNNEI. The CDR3 DNA sequence: TGTGCCAGCAGTGAGCGGTATAGCTCCTACAATGAGCAGTTCTTC. Encoded protein: CASSERYSSYNEQFF.

This chain connects TRBV28 to TRBJ1-2; 8 nucleotides line up with TRBD1. There are 14 residues in the CDR3. The V gene end was trimmed by 7 bases and the J gene end by 2 bases; junction bases not matched to a gene: 6. In germline, CDR1 is MDHEN, CDR2 SYDVKM. CDR3 loop: CASIRTGGNYGYTF. The CDR3, as DNA: TGTGCCAGCATCAGAACAGGGGGAAACTATGGCTACACCTTC.

Remarks on this clone: Different DNA sequences within this sample yield the same CDR3. The rearrangement uses TRBV5-1 and TRBJ1-1, with D uncertain. The germline gives CDR1 SGHRS, CDR2 YFSETQ. V lost 0 bases, J lost 0 bases, and 6 bases lay in between. The CDR3 has 14 amino acids. The CDR3 DNA is TGCGCCAGCAGCTTGGGCAGATTGAACACTGAAGCTTTCTTT. It encodes CASSLGRLNTEAFF. Together with reference TRBV5-1 and TRBJ1-1, the CDR3 gives the full variable domain: KAGVTQTPRYLIKTRGQQVTLSCSPISGHRSVSWYQQTPGQGLQFLFEYFSETQRNKGNFPGRFSGRQFSNSRSEMNVSTLELGDSALYLCASSLGRLNTEAFFGQGTRLTVV.

CDR3 sequence (DNA): TGTGCCAGCAGTTACGGGCACAACTACGAGCAGTACTTC. Protein: CASSYGHNYEQYF. This chain uses TRBV6-5 with TRBJ2-7; D is undetermined. Trimming took 2 bases from V and 3 from J, leaving 8 bases between them. The CDR3 has 13 amino acids. Germline CDR1 is MNHEY and CDR2 is SVGAGI.

J is TRBJ2-2 and V is TRBV7-8; 7 bases are a match to TRBD1. CDR3 length: 13 amino acids. Per the germline V gene, CDR1 is SGHVS and CDR2 is FQNEAQ. Trimming at V came to 3 bases and at J to 8 bases, leaving 3 bases not matched to a gene. CDR3 in amino acids: CASSFRQGGELFF. CDR3 sequence (DNA): TGTGCCAGCAGCTTCCGACAGGGAGGGGAGCTGTTTTTT.

This clone was counted a single time. The chain uses TRBV9 and TRBJ2-3; 7 bases match TRBD2. Unmatched junction bases numbered 4, after V lost 4 bases and J lost 2 bases. CDR1 is SGDLS and CDR2 is YYNGEE in the germline V gene. This CDR3 comprises 14 residues. CDR3 coding DNA: TGTGCCAGCAGCCTAGCGGTCCCCACAGATACGCAGTATTTT. Its protein product is CASSLAVPTDTQYF. Full variable domain (outside the CDR3, taken from reference TRBV9 and TRBJ2-3): DSGVTQTPKHLITATGQRVTLRCSPRSGDLSVYWYQQSLDQGLQFLIQYYNGEERAKGNILERFSAQQFPDLHSELNLSSLELGDSALYFCASSLAVPTDTQYFGPGTRLTVL.

This chain uses TRBV18 with TRBJ2-1; D unresolved. Germline V gene data show CDR1 as KGHSH and CDR2 as LQKENI. The CDR3 has 15 residues. Trimming removed 4 bases at V and 0 bases at J, with 10 bases between. CDR3 nucleotides: TGTGCCAGCTCACGAGTGGAGAGCTCCTACAATGAGCAGTTCTTC. Translated, it gives CASSRVESSYNEQFF.

The V and J genes are TRBV7-2 and TRBJ2-1; 7 bases line up with TRBD2. Germline V gene lookup returns CDR1 SGHTA and CDR2 FQGNSA. With V trimmed by 0 bases and J by 6 bases, 5 bases remained unmatched. The CDR3 runs 15 residues. CDR3 amino acids: CASSLARLAANEQFF. Here the CDR3 DNA reads TGTGCCAGCAGCTTAGCGCGGCTAGCGGCCAATGAGCAGTTCTTC.

This clone is a singleton in its sample. The chain carries TRBV5-1 and TRBJ1-4; 11 bases agree with TRBD1. With V trimmed by 0 bases and J by 0 bases, 13 bases remained unmatched. CDR3 length: 21 residues. Looked up from germline, CDR1 is SGHRS and CDR2 is YFSETQ. The CDR3 sequence: CASSLAGFRTGGAATNEKLFF. The CDR3 bases are TGCGCCAGCAGCTTGGCCGGATTCAGGACAGGGGGCGCCGCAACTAATGAAAAACTGTTTTTT.

This clone was seen once. Other DNA sequences within the sample encode an identical CDR3. V usage is TRBV5-1 and J usage is TRBJ2-1; D is perhaps TRBD1 or TRBD2 (5 bases each). The V and J ends lost 0 bases and 4 bases respectively, with 8 bases between them. CDR3 length: 14 residues. In germline, CDR1 is SGHRS, CDR2 YFSETQ. The CDR3 sequence: CASSLGGPYNEQFF. The CDR3 DNA is TGCGCCAGCAGCTTGGGGGGACCTTACAATGAGCAGTTCTTC. Drawing the rest from reference TRBV5-1 and TRBJ2-1, the complete variable domain is KAGVTQTPRYLIKTRGQQVTLSCSPISGHRSVSWYQQTPGQGLQFLFEYFSETQRNKGNFPGRFSGRQFSNSRSEMNVSTLELGDSALYLCASSLGGPYNEQFFGPGTRLTVL.

V usage is TRBV9 and J usage is TRBJ1-5; 10 positions match TRBD1. Germline loops: CDR1 SGDLS, CDR2 YYNGEE. The junction had 2 bases not matched to a gene; V was cut back by 3 bases and J by 2 bases. The length of the CDR3 is 15 residues. The CDR3, as DNA: TGTGCCAGCAGCGCCGGACAGGGGGGCAATCAGCCCCAGCATTTT. This encodes CASSAGQGGNQPQHF.

The V and J genes are TRBV10-3 and TRBJ2-7; 12 positions match TRBD1. The CDR3 extends over 16 amino acids. J gave up 2 bases and V 6 bases, and 8 bases lay outside the gene matches. Germline-derived CDR1 and CDR2 are ENHRY and SYGVKD. CDR3 coding DNA: TGTGCCATCAGCCCCCGGGACAGGGGGCCTACCTACGAGCAGTACTTC. Its protein is CAISPRDRGPTYEQYF.

V and J are TRBV9 and TRBJ2-3, with a possible D match to TRBD2 (6 bases). Germline assignment: CDR1 SGDLS and CDR2 YYNGEE. The length of the CDR3 is 18 residues. V was trimmed by 0 bases and J by 4 bases, leaving 21 bases between them. Here the CDR3 reads CASSVELRDLRRADTQYF. For the CDR3, the DNA is TGTGCCAGCAGCGTAGAGCTCCGGGATCTCCGGAGGGCAGATACGCAGTATTTT. The whole variable domain, filled in from reference TRBV9 and TRBJ2-3, reads DSGVTQTPKHLITATGQRVTLRCSPRSGDLSVYWYQQSLDQGLQFLIQYYNGEERAKGNILERFSAQQFPDLHSELNLSSLELGDSALYFCASSVELRDLRRADTQYFGPGTRLTVL.

This sequence joins TRBV4-2 and TRBJ2-3; D unresolved. V lost 4 bases, J lost 6 bases, and 8 bases lay in between. Germline V lookup: CDR1 LGHNA, CDR2 YNFKEQ. CDR3 length equals 12 residues. The CDR3 nucleotides read TGTGCCAGCAGCCCAGGAGCGGATACGCAGTATTTT. Its translation is CASSPGADTQYF.

The chain is built from TRBV5-6 and TRBJ1-1; no clear D gene. Germline V gene data show CDR1 as SGHDT and CDR2 as YYEEEE. The CDR3 loop spans 13 amino acids. V gave up 4 bases and J gave up 5 bases, with 12 bases separating them. The CDR3 nucleotides are TGTGCCAGCAGCCCCGTAGGGCGAACTGAAGCTTTCTTT. It yields the protein CASSPVGRTEAFF. Full variable domain (remainder filled in from reference TRBV5-6 and TRBJ1-1): DAGVTQSPTHLIKTRGQQVTLRCSPKSGHDTVSWYQQALGQGPQFIFQYYEEEERQRGNFPDRFSGHQFPNYSSELNVNALLLGDSALYLCASSPVGRTEAFFGQGTRLTVV.

The chain is built from TRBV19 and TRBJ1-1; D remains ambiguous. The V gene's germline CDR1 is LNHDA and CDR2 SQIVND (reference sequence). The CDR3 contains 14 residues. Trimming took off 3 bases at V and 3 bases at J, with 11 bases between the two ends. CDR3 sequence reads: CASSIRLRDTEAFF. DNA of the CDR3: TGTGCCAGTAGTATTAGGCTTCGGGACACTGAAGCTTTCTTT.

The CDR3 protein is CASSPQGVAQPQHF. DNA for the CDR3: TGTGCCAGCTCACCGCAGGGGGTGGCTCAGCCCCAGCATTTT. This rearrangement joins TRBV18 to TRBJ1-5; 7 bases fit TRBD1. The CDR3 extends over 14 amino acids. V dropped 3 bases and J dropped 6; count of bases not matched to a gene: 5. Per the germline V gene, CDR1 is KGHSH and CDR2 is LQKENI. Full variable domain (outside the CDR3, taken from reference TRBV18 and TRBJ1-5): NAGVMQNPRHLVRRRGQEARLRCSPMKGHSHVYWYRQLPEEGLKFMVYLQKENIIDESGMPKERFSAEFPKEGPSILRIQQVVRGDSAAYFCASSPQGVAQPQHFGDGTRLSIL.

The chain combines TRBV25-1 with TRBJ2-5, with TRBD1 matching over 7 bases. In germline, CDR1 is MGHDK, CDR2 SYGVNS. Germline trimming cut 3 bases from V and 5 bases from J; bases unmatched to any gene: 12. This CDR3 has 16 amino acids. The CDR3 spells CASSEAGSATGETQYF. The CDR3 DNA sequence: TGTGCCAGCAGTGAGGCCGGTTCGGCGACAGGGGAGACCCAGTACTTC.

This sequence joins TRBV5-4 and TRBJ1-2; TRBD1 matches 12 bases. The CDR3 runs 16 residues. Per germline, CDR1 SGHNT and CDR2 YYREEE (reference sequence). Trimming removed 4 bases from V and 7 bases from J; junction bases left unmatched: 11. CDR3: CASSRGDRGPFGGYTF. The CDR3 nucleotides read TGTGCCAGCAGCCGCGGGGACAGGGGGCCCTTTGGTGGCTACACCTTC.

On this clone: The junction departs from germline at one end; a sequencing error may be responsible. This chain uses TRBV7-7 with TRBJ2-7; 11 bases map to TRBD1. The CDR3 extends over 15 amino acids. Germline V gene data show CDR1 as SSHAT and CDR2 as FNYEAQ (reference sequence). The CDR3 loop reads CASSLAPGQGAKQYF. The DNA of the CDR3 is TGTGCTAGCAGCTTAGCGCCCGGACAGGGGGCAAAGCAGTACTTC.

V is TRBV18 and J is TRBJ2-5; D tentatively reads TRBD1 or TRBD2 (5 bases each). The V end lost 3 bases, the J end lost 1 base, and 12 bases lay between the germline ends. This CDR3 region has 15 residues. CDR1 is KGHSH and CDR2 is LQKENI in the germline V gene. The CDR3: CASSPMTGTQETQYF. The CDR3 DNA is TGTGCCAGCTCACCTATGACCGGGACCCAAGAGACCCAGTACTTC.

The V gene is TRBV9, the J gene TRBJ2-7, with TRBD2 as a possible D gene (6 bases). Germline lookup yields CDR1 SGDLS and CDR2 YYNGEE. The CDR3 covers 16 residues. Deletions cut 0 bases from V and 4 bases from J, with 17 bases between. The CDR3 region has the DNA TGTGCCAGCAGCGTAGGCGGGGACCCTAGGGTATACGAGCAGTACTTC. Encoded protein: CASSVGGDPRVYEQYF.